This is a list of T cell receptor beta chains from one sample in a study of blood T cell repertoires in COVID-19. Sequenced by immunoSEQ multiplex PCR; TCRdb stores in-frame clones only, minus some. The repertoire holds more than 150,000 clones, with around 80% as singletons. The material sequenced was PBMCs or T cells enriched from blood (not recorded which). The origin of the receptors is a man aged 50-59 years who had recovered from COVID-19. CDR3s include the opening cysteine and the closing phenylalanine or tryptophan. D genes are given only for firm matches. Clone size is given for some rows only: seen once, a few or many times, or a class if the clone is expanded.

size,J,D,V,DNA,CDR3
-,TRBJ1-5,TRBD1,TRBV18,TGTGCCAGCTCACCAATCCGGACAGGGAACAACCAGCCCCAGCATTTT,CASSPIRTGNNQPQHF
-,TRBJ1-3,TRBD1,TRBV9,TGTGCCAGCAGCGCAGGACAGGGATCTGGAAACACCATATATTTT,CASSAGQGSGNTIYF
-,TRBJ1-5,TRBD1,TRBV18,TGTGCCAGCTCACCACTTGGCAGGGGGCAGAAGCCCCAGCATTTT,CASSPLGRGQKPQHF
-,TRBJ2-3,-,TRBV7-6,TGTGCCAGCAGCTTACAGGGAGGAGGGGAAGATACGCAGTATTTT,CASSLQGGGEDTQYF
-,TRBJ2-5,TRBD1,TRBV6-5,TGTGCCAGCAGACCTACAGGGGGAGAGACCCAGTACTTC,CASRPTGGETQYF
-,TRBJ1-1,-,TRBV19,TGTGCCAGTAGTCCTCGGGGGGGATCCACTGAAGCTTTCTTT,CASSPRGGSTEAFF
-,TRBJ2-7,-,TRBV3-1/TRBV3-2,TGTGCCAGCAGCCAACAAGGTTCGGACTTCTCCTACGAGCAGTACTTC,CASSQQGSDFSYEQYF
-,TRBJ2-7,-,TRBV5-6,TGTGCCAGCAACTGGTGGCGGGCCTACGAGCAGTACTTC,CASNWWRAYEQYF
few,TRBJ2-7,TRBD1,TRBV28,TGTGCCAGCAGTTTATTATGGGACAGGGGCAATTACGAGCAGTACTTC,CASSLLWDRGNYEQYF
few,TRBJ2-7,TRBD2,TRBV11-2,TGTGCCAGCAGCAAAGAGCGGGGGTCCTACGAGCAGTACTTC,CASSKERGSYEQYF